The 10 T cell receptor beta chains in this list originate from one sample, sequenced in a study of blood T cell repertoires in COVID-19. Libraries were prepared by immunoSEQ multiplex PCR; TCRdb keeps only in-frame clonotypes and omits some of them. Of 220,000 or so clones listed, 80% to 85% are singletons. Sequencing was done on a sample of PBMCs or T cells enriched from blood (not recorded which). The receptors originated from a woman aged 35 to 49 who had recovered from COVID-19.

The gene calls are TRBV6-5 and TRBJ2-3, with D unresolved. V gave up 2 bases and J gave up 11 bases, with 8 bases separating them. Germline V lookup: CDR1 MNHEY, CDR2 SVGAGI. CDR3 size: 11 residues. CDR3: CASSYGPKQYF. CDR3 DNA: TGTGCCAGCAGTTACGGGCCTAAGCAGTATTTT.

The J gene is TRBJ1-3, the V gene TRBV2, with 8 bases that match TRBD1. Germline values: CDR1 SNHLY, CDR2 FYNNEI. This CDR3 comprises 14 residues. J was trimmed by 5 bases and V by 6 bases; bases with no gene match: 6. CDR3 in DNA: TGTGCCAGCAGGGACAGGGACCCAAGAAACACCATATATTTT. This sequence encodes CASRDRDPRNTIYF. The full variable domain, rest sourced from reference TRBV2 and TRBJ1-3, is EPEVTQTPSHQVTQMGQEVILRCVPISNHLYFYWYRQILGQKVEFLVSFYNNEISEKSEIFDDQFSVERPDGSNFTLKIRSTKLEDSAMYFCASRDRDPRNTIYFGEGSWLTVV.

This chain joins TRBV18 and TRBJ1-1; maybe TRBD1 (5 bases). V lost 3 bases to trimming and J lost 3 bases, with 11 bases between them. The CDR3 contains 14 residues. From germline, CDR1 is KGHSH and CDR2 LQKENI. The CDR3 coding sequence is TGTGCCAGCTCACCGGGACTCCGGGACACTGAAGCTTTCTTT. The encoded protein is CASSPGLRDTEAFF.

The rearrangement joins TRBV10-1 to TRBJ2-1, with 10 bases identical to TRBD2. Germline V gives CDR1 WNHNN, CDR2 SYGVQD (reference sequence). The V segment lost 2 bases and the J segment 8 bases; nucleotides outside the gene matches: 12. This CDR3 has 17 amino acids. In DNA, the CDR3 is TGCGCCAGCAGTGAGATGTTAGCGGGAGGATTGTCGGATGAGCAGTTCTTC. Its translation is CASSEMLAGGLSDEQFF.

The chain carries TRBV30 and TRBJ2-1, with unresolved D. Trimming took 2 bases from V and 9 from J, leaving 11 bases between them. Per germline, CDR1 GTSNPN and CDR2 SVGIG (reference sequence). The CDR3 has 12 amino acids. The CDR3 loop reads CAWSTQVSEQFF. In nucleotides, the CDR3 is TGTGCCTGGAGTACGCAGGTTAGTGAGCAGTTCTTC.

This rearrangement joins TRBV27 to TRBJ1-5; D remains ambiguous. V was cut by 6 bases and J by 6 bases, with 12 bases left in between. Germline V gene lookup returns CDR1 MNHEY and CDR2 SMNVEV (reference sequence). The CDR3 covers 13 residues. CDR3 DNA sequence: TGTGCCAGCAGCCGCCAGGAACGTCAGCCCCAGCATTTT. The encoded protein is CASSRQERQPQHF.

V is TRBV19 and J is TRBJ1-4, with a tentative D call TRBD1 (6 bases). This CDR3 comprises 16 residues. The V gene lost 7 bases and the J gene lost 0 bases, with 15 bases spanning the gap. Germline V gives CDR1 LNHDA, CDR2 SQIVND (reference sequence). CDR3 amino acids: CASTAGGAATNEKLFF. CDR3 nucleotide sequence: TGTGCCAGTACAGCCGGGGGGGCCGCAACTAATGAAAAACTGTTTTTT.

The rearrangement uses TRBV7-9 and TRBJ1-3; D is perhaps TRBD1 (5 bases). From germline, CDR1 is SEHNR and CDR2 FQNEAQ (reference sequence). CDR3 length: 13 amino acids. V dropped 3 bases and J dropped 8 bases, with 11 bases sitting between them. CDR3 residues: CASSFSGPDTIYF. CDR3 nucleotides: TGTGCCAGCAGCTTTTCAGGGCCGGACACCATATATTTT.

The genes are TRBV28 and TRBJ2-3; 8 nucleotides match TRBD2. V was pared by 4 bases and J by 4 bases, with 10 bases of the junction left unmatched. The CDR3 length is 16 residues. Germline assignment: CDR1 MDHEN and CDR2 SYDVKM. The CDR3 sequence: CASSSSEAGAADTQYF. CDR3 coding DNA: TGTGCCAGCAGTTCATCCGAAGCGGGAGCAGCAGATACGCAGTATTTT. The full variable domain, in which reference TRBV28 and TRBJ2-3 provide the parts outside the CDR3, is DVKVTQSSRYLVKRTGEKVFLECVQDMDHENMFWYRQDPGLGLRLIYFSYDVKMKEKGDIPEGYSVSREKKERFSLILESASTNQTSMYLCASSSSEAGAADTQYFGPGTRLTVL.

This sequence joins TRBV19 and TRBJ1-3; no firm D call. V was shortened by 5 bases and J by 0 bases, with 17 bases between the two germline ends. Per germline, CDR1 LNHDA and CDR2 SQIVND (reference sequence). This CDR3 has 17 amino acids. CDR3 nucleotide sequence: TGTGCCAGTAGTGCAAGGAGGCAGGTTTTCTCTGGAAACACCATATATTTT. Translating it yields CASSARRQVFSGNTIYF.